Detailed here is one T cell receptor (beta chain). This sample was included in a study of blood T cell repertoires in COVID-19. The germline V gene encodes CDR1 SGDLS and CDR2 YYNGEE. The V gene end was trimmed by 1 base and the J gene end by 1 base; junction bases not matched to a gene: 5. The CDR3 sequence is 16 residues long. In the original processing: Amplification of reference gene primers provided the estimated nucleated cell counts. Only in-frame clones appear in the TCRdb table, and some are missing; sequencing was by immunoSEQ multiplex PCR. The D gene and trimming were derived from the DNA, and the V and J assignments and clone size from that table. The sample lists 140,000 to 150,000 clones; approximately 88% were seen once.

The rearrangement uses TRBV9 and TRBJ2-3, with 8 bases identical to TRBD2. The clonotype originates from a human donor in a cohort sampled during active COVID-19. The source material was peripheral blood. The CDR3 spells CASSVTTSGGTDTQYF. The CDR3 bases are TGTGCCAGCAGCGTAACCACTAGCGGCGGCACAGATACGCAGTATTTT.